A few counts support the clone carrying this TCR beta chain. This specimen comes from a study of blood T cells in healthy people across ages. The authors ran a second PCR of 7 to 11 cycles using a sample-barcoded 5' primer and a J-beta primer mix. TCRdb re-derived calls from the 5' RACE reads in MiXCR, one entry per CDR3 protein. The table has approximately 580,000 distinct CDR3 sequences, approximately 25% seen once. V dropped 1 base and J dropped 10; count of bases not matched to a gene: 3. Germline assignment: CDR1 KGHDR and CDR2 SFDVKD. The CDR3 runs 13 residues. The data were also submitted as part of a second study, on T cells of mothers and their children.

The TCR originated in a boy aged 5-17 years in good health. V usage is TRBV24-1 and J usage is TRBJ1-1; 9 bases fit TRBD1. The source material was blood. CDR3 loop: CATSDLQGASAFF. The CDR3 DNA reads as TGTGCCACCAGTGATTTACAGGGGGCCTCAGCTTTCTTT.